This T cell receptor beta chain was sequenced in a study of shared clonotypes between healthy human individuals. Sequenced by immunoSEQ multiplex PCR; TCRdb stores in-frame clones only, minus some. The repertoire has around 2.1 million clones, 90% to 95% of them found once; the top ten carry more than 1.5%. V was pared by 1 base and J by 4 bases, with 6 bases between. The length of the CDR3 is 13 residues. Per germline, CDR1 SEHNR and CDR2 FQNEAQ (reference sequence). Overall study findings and caveats: It was the non-shared clonotypes that had lower generation probabilities than clonotypes shared by all four donors.

Selected positively for CCR7 and CD45RO-negative, naive CD8 cells excluded terminally differentiated effector memory CD45RA+ cells. On this clone: Its antigen is not known.

The TCR was taken from a man aged 18 to 29 in good health. Some clones in this sample may be carry-over from other donors' samples. V and J are TRBV7-9 and TRBJ2-3; D gene unclear. Sequencing was performed on naive CD8+ T cells from PBMCs. CDR3: CASSLGEADTQYF. The CDR3 bases are TGTGCCAGCAGCTTAGGAGAGGCAGATACGCAGTATTTT.